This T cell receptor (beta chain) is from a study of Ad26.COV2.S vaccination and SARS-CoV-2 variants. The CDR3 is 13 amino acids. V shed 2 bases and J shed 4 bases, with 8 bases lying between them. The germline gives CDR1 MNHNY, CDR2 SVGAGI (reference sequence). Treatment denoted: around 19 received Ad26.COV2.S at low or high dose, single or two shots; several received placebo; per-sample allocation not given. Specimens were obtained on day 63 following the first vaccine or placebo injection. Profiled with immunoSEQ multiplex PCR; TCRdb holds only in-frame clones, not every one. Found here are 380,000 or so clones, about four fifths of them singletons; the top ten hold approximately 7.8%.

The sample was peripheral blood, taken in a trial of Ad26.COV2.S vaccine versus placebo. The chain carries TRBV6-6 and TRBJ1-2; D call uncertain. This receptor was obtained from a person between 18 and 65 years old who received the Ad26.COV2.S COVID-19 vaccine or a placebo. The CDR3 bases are TGTGCCAGCAGTTACGACCACCTCTATGGCTACACCTTC. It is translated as CASSYDHLYGYTF.